This T cell receptor beta chain appears in the sequencing data of a study of T-cell reconstitution after alpha-beta-depleted transplantation in children. The sample holds many counts of this clonotype. TCRbeta library construction was performed incorporating unique molecular identifiers. TCRdb ran MiXCR on the PCR reads and lists one entry per CDR3 protein. Here the sample spans 150,000 to 250,000 distinct CDR3 sequences, roughly 15% being singletons. From germline, CDR1 is DFQATT and CDR2 SNEGSKA (reference sequence). This CDR3 has 16 amino acids. Losses at the gene ends were 2 bases for V and 0 bases for J; bases not matched to a gene: 4.

The chain links TRBV20-1 to TRBJ2-1, with TRBD2 matching over 10 bases. The sample consisted of PBMCs from the stem cell graft donor, taken from the stem cell graft. This clonotype originated in a human donor who donated a stem cell graft to a child with acute lymphoblastic leukemia. CDR3 residues: CSARSSSGSSYNEQFF. In DNA, the CDR3 is TGCAGTGCTAGATCCTCTAGCGGGAGCTCCTACAATGAGCAGTTCTTC.